The TCR beta chain described here comes from a study of blood T cell repertoires in COVID-19. Study in general: In each case, the material was cDNA or gDNA derived from T cells, B-cell-depleted T cells, or PBMCs.

As originally analysed: Researchers report that nucleated cell counts were estimated from reference gene primer amplification. TCRdb's copy holds only in-frame clones and misses some; the assay was immunoSEQ multiplex PCR. V, J and clone size are those of that table, while D and trimming were read from the DNA. The sample has some 30,000 clones, around 90% seen once. This CDR3 is built from 14 residues. The germline gives CDR1 MNHEY, CDR2 SMNVEV (reference sequence). V dropped 9 bases and J dropped 0 bases, with 12 bases sitting between them. This receptor was obtained from a woman between 70 and 85 years old with active COVID-19. The rearrangement uses TRBV27 and TRBJ2-1, with D hard to call. Sequences were obtained from peripheral blood. The CDR3 sequence: CASARRNSYNEQFF. CDR3 DNA: TGTGCCAGTGCCCGGCGGAACTCCTACAATGAGCAGTTCTTC.